This passage covers 25 T cell receptor beta chains from one sample sequenced in a study of cytomegalovirus exposure and HLA in healthy donors. PCR primers comprised 60 Vbeta and 13 Jbeta primers. Clones were sequenced by immunoSEQ multiplex PCR, and TCRdb holds only the in-frame ones, with some missing. The sample comprises around 70,000 clones, about nine tenths of which are singletons, and roughly 2% rests with the top ten. Sequencing was carried out using PBMCs. Receptors were obtained from a woman aged 25 to 45 in good health and CMV-seronegative.

This clone has a single count. The rearrangement joins TRBV25-1 to TRBJ1-3; no reliable D call. Germline CDR1 and CDR2: MGHDK and SYGVNS. CDR3 length: 13 amino acids. V lost 6 bases to trimming and J lost 2 bases, with 8 bases between them. DNA of the CDR3: TGTGCCAGCAGCTCTAGCCCTGGAAACACCATATATTTT. It codes for CASSSSPGNTIYF. The whole variable domain, filled in from reference TRBV25-1 and TRBJ1-3, reads EADIYQTPRYLVIGTGKKITLECSQTMGHDKMYWYQQDPGMELHLIHYSYGVNSTEKGDLSSESTVSRIRTEHFPLTLESARPSHTSQYLCASSSSPGNTIYFGEGSWLTVV.

V and J are TRBV28 and TRBJ1-2; 9 nucleotides align to TRBD1. The CDR3 consists of 16 residues. With 5 bases clipped from V and 2 bases from J, the junction kept 9 bases outside the gene matches. Germline V gene lookup returns CDR1 MDHEN and CDR2 SYDVKM. CDR3 sequence reads: CASSTGGANPNYGYTF. The CDR3 nucleotides read TGTGCCAGCAGTACAGGGGGCGCAAATCCCAACTATGGCTACACCTTC.

The chain combines TRBV15 with TRBJ1-2; the D gene is possibly TRBD1 (6 bases). Trimming shortened V by 1 base and J by 4 bases, and 13 bases separated the two germline ends. From germline, CDR1 is LNHNV and CDR2 YYDKDF (reference sequence). CDR3 length: 15 residues. CDR3 sequence reads: CATSRGAGAGYGYTF. The CDR3 DNA follows: TGTGCCACCAGCAGAGGCGCAGGGGCTGGCTATGGCTACACCTTC.

The J gene is TRBJ1-4, the V gene TRBV25-1; TRBD1 aligns across 10 bases. The germline V gene encodes CDR1 MGHDK and CDR2 SYGVNS. CDR3 length: 17 amino acids. V trimming: 4 bases; J trimming: 2 bases; junction bases outside the gene matches: 7. As DNA, the CDR3 is TGTGCCAGCAGTGCCCCGTTGGACAGGGGGACTAATGAAAAACTGTTTTTT. This translates into CASSAPLDRGTNEKLFF.

About this clone: Other DNA variants within this sample encode the same CDR3. The rearrangement joins TRBV7-2 to TRBJ2-4; the D gene is possibly TRBD1 (5 bases). The germline V gene has CDR1 SGHTA and CDR2 FQGNSA. The V end lost 4 bases, the J end lost 6 bases, and 10 bases lay between the germline ends. The CDR3 is 13 amino acids. The CDR3 bases are TGTGCCAGCAGCTCATCTAGGGGAAACATTCAGTACTTC. This translates into CASSSSRGNIQYF.

The chain links TRBV5-6 to TRBJ1-4, with D maybe TRBD1 (5 bases). Germline V gives CDR1 SGHDT, CDR2 YYEEEE. CDR3 length: 15 residues. V was clipped by 3 bases and J by 7 bases, with 16 bases between them. The CDR3 here is CASSSQQGVGEKLFF. Written as DNA, the CDR3 is TGTGCCAGCAGCTCCCAGCAGGGTGTAGGTGAAAAACTGTTTTTT.

This rearrangement joins TRBV19 to TRBJ1-3; D is possibly TRBD1 (5 bases). The CDR3 extends over 16 amino acids. The germline CDR1 and CDR2 sequences are LNHDA and SQIVND (reference sequence). With 5 bases removed from V and 0 bases from J, the gap between germline ends came to 14 bases. CDR3 sequence (DNA): TGTGCCAGTAGTCAGAGACAGTCTTCCTCTGGAAACACCATATATTTT. It translates to CASSQRQSSSGNTIYF.

The chain combines TRBV7-9 with TRBJ1-6; possibly TRBD1 for D (5 bases). CDR1 and CDR2 from the germline V gene are SEHNR and FQNEAQ (reference sequence). This CDR3 has 14 amino acids. The V end lost 0 bases, the J end lost 13 bases, and 13 bases lay between the germline ends. The CDR3: CASSLATQESPLHF. The CDR3, as DNA: TGTGCCAGCAGCTTAGCAACACAGGAAAGCCCCCTCCACTTT.

V is TRBV28 and J is TRBJ1-2, with 7 nucleotides matching TRBD1. CDR3 length: 15 amino acids. The germline V gene has CDR1 MDHEN and CDR2 SYDVKM. Trimming removed 5 bases from V and 4 bases from J; junction bases left unmatched: 10. The CDR3 loop reads CASSPGGPAGYGYTF. The CDR3 coding sequence is TGTGCCAGCAGTCCAGGGGGACCTGCTGGCTATGGCTACACCTTC.

In its sample, this clone was seen once. V gene TRBV28 combines with J gene TRBJ2-1; TRBD1 is a possible D gene (6 bases). This CDR3 spans 15 amino acids. V lost 6 bases and J 2 bases, leaving 14 bases between the germline ends. Germline V CDR1 and CDR2: MDHEN, SYDVKM. Here the CDR3 reads CASRPYRDPYNEQFF. DNA for the CDR3: TGTGCCAGCAGACCTTACAGGGACCCCTACAATGAGCAGTTCTTC.

The chain combines TRBV5-6 with TRBJ1-1; D gene uncertain. Germline loops: CDR1 SGHDT, CDR2 YYEEEE. The CDR3 runs 14 residues. The V end was cut by 5 bases, the J end by 3 bases, with 14 bases between. The CDR3 bases are TGTGCCAGCAGGGCCGTCGGGGTGGACACTGAAGCTTTCTTT. Its translation: CASRAVGVDTEAFF.

This chain joins TRBV13 and TRBJ1-5, with D possibly being TRBD1 (6 bases). The germline CDR1 and CDR2 sequences are PRHDT and FYEKMQ (reference sequence). This CDR3 has 14 amino acids. With 4 bases removed from V and 3 bases from J, the gap between germline ends came to 10 bases. CDR3 residues: CASSYGQPNQPQHF. CDR3 nucleotide sequence: TGTGCCAGCAGCTATGGACAGCCCAATCAGCCCCAGCATTTT.

This chain links TRBV9 with TRBJ2-2; D gene unclear. The CDR3 consists of 13 residues. Germline CDR1 SGDLS, CDR2 YYNGEE. Trimming cost V 3 bases and J 5 bases, with 8 bases left between them. CDR3 sequence (DNA): TGTGCCAGCAGCGCGGTTGAGACCGGGGAGCTGTTTTTT. It is translated as CASSAVETGELFF. Complete variable domain (other parts from reference TRBV9 and TRBJ2-2): DSGVTQTPKHLITATGQRVTLRCSPRSGDLSVYWYQQSLDQGLQFLIQYYNGEERAKGNILERFSAQQFPDLHSELNLSSLELGDSALYFCASSAVETGELFFGEGSRLTVL.

This chain connects TRBV7-2 to TRBJ2-7; tentatively, D is TRBD2 (5 bases). CDR1 and CDR2 from the germline V gene are SGHTA and FQGNSA. V was shortened by 5 bases and J by 4 bases, with 18 bases between the two germline ends. This CDR3 has 15 residues. CDR3 residues: CASSLVSAHRYEQYF. The DNA for the CDR3 is TGTGCCAGCAGCCTTGTTAGCGCACATAGATACGAGCAGTACTTC. The entire variable domain, with the rest obtained from reference TRBV7-2 and TRBJ2-7, is as follows: GAGVSQSPSNKVTEKGKDVELRCDPISGHTALYWYRQSLGQGLEFLIYFQGNSAPDKSGLPSDRFSAERTGGSVSTLTIQRTQQEDSAVYLCASSLVSAHRYEQYFGPGTRLTVT.

To note about this clone: At one end the junction does not follow the germline gene, possibly because of a read error. This sequence joins TRBV7-6 and TRBJ2-1; weak D call: TRBD1 (6 bases). CDR3 length: 15 residues. The germline V gene has CDR1 SGHVS and CDR2 FNYEAQ. The CDR3 here is CTSSLMAGVNNEQFF. The CDR3 region has the DNA TGTACCAGCAGCCTTATGGCAGGGGTAAACAATGAGCAGTTCTTC.

This clone has only one observation. The chain joins TRBV6-1 to TRBJ1-1; 7 bases line up with TRBD1. Germline lookup yields CDR1 MNHNS and CDR2 SASEGT. Trimming removed 2 bases from V and 4 bases from J; junction bases left unmatched: 10. The CDR3 totals 16 residues. The CDR3 sequence is CASSEWAGGGSTEAFF. In DNA, the CDR3 is TGTGCCAGCAGTGAATGGGCAGGGGGAGGTTCCACTGAAGCTTTCTTT.

The sample holds one count of this clone. The rearrangement uses TRBV11-2 and TRBJ1-1; TRBD1 is a possible D gene (6 bases). CDR3 length: 14 residues. V lost 0 bases, J lost 5 bases, and 10 bases lay in between. The germline V gene has CDR1 SGHAT and CDR2 FQNNGV. The CDR3 DNA sequence: TGTGCCAGCAGCTTAGACAGGGGCCGGACTGAAGCTTTCTTT. Protein product: CASSLDRGRTEAFF. Supplemented by reference TRBV11-2 and TRBJ1-1, the full variable domain reads EAGVAQSPRYKIIEKRQSVAFWCNPISGHATLYWYQQILGQGPKLLIQFQNNGVVDDSQLPKDRFSAERLKGVDSTLKIQPAKLEDSAVYLCASSLDRGRTEAFFGQGTRLTVV.

This chain connects TRBV5-4 to TRBJ2-5, with 11 bases fitting TRBD2. Gene TRBJ2-7 matches the end of the DNA better, so the J call may be wrong. This CDR3 spans 17 amino acids. Germline V gene sequence: CDR1 SGHNT, CDR2 YYREEE (reference sequence). The CDR3 coding sequence is TGTGCCAGCAGCTTTGGACTAGCGGGTGCGAGCTCCTACGAGCAGTACTTC. This codes for CASSFGLAGASSYEQYF.

With respect to this clone: A read error may account for a junction end that differs from germline. The sample has other DNA sequences that encode this CDR3 too. The chain couples TRBV5-1 to TRBJ1-3; D gene unclear. Germline assignment: CDR1 SGHRS and CDR2 YFSETQ. CDR3 length equals 15 residues. The CDR3: CASSLEASSGNTIYF. The CDR3 nucleotides read TGCGCCAGTAGCTTGGAAGCCTCATCTGGAAACACCATATATTTT.

The rearrangement links TRBV25-1 to TRBJ2-5, with TRBD1 matching over 9 bases. This CDR3 has 17 residues. Germline CDR1 reads MGHDK; CDR2 reads SYGVNS. Losses at the gene ends were 5 bases for V and 5 bases for J; bases not matched to a gene: 15. The CDR3 sequence is CASSPPEGTGGKETQYF. The DNA for the CDR3 is TGTGCCAGCAGTCCCCCGGAGGGTACAGGGGGCAAGGAGACCCAGTACTTC. The full variable domain, rest sourced from reference TRBV25-1 and TRBJ2-5, is EADIYQTPRYLVIGTGKKITLECSQTMGHDKMYWYQQDPGMELHLIHYSYGVNSTEKGDLSSESTVSRIRTEHFPLTLESARPSHTSQYLCASSPPEGTGGKETQYFGPGTRLLVL.

The chain couples TRBV5-5 to TRBJ1-5, with D perhaps matching TRBD1 (5 bases). V was cut by 4 bases and J by 2 bases, with 13 bases left in between. Germline CDR1 reads SGHKS; CDR2 reads YYEKEE (reference sequence). The CDR3 consists of 15 residues. CDR3 DNA sequence: TGTGCCAGCAGCCTGACGGTAGGGGGCAATCAGCCCCAGCATTTT. Translation gives CASSLTVGGNQPQHF.

The chain recombines TRBV7-8 with TRBJ2-7; 9 positions match TRBD2. V gave up 1 base and J gave up 7 bases; unmatched junction bases: 11. The CDR3 loop spans 16 amino acids. CDR1 and CDR2 from the germline V gene are SGHVS and FQNEAQ. CDR3 in amino acids: CASSLDPGLASLEQYF. CDR3 nucleotides: TGTGCCAGCAGCTTAGATCCGGGACTAGCTTCACTAGAGCAGTACTTC.

The rearrangement joins TRBV5-1 to TRBJ2-5; possibly TRBD1 for D (5 bases). CDR3 length equals 16 residues. Trimming pared 1 base from V and 3 bases from J, leaving 16 bases between. From germline, CDR1 is SGHRS and CDR2 YFSETQ. This chain's CDR3 is CASSLRVGQGEETQYF. The CDR3 bases are TGCGCCAGCAGCTTGAGAGTCGGGCAGGGCGAAGAGACCCAGTACTTC.

The chain is built from TRBV27 and TRBJ2-7; 7 nucleotides line up with TRBD2. CDR1 is MNHEY, CDR2 SMNVEV, per germline (reference sequence). V trimming: 4 bases; J trimming: 3 bases; junction bases outside the gene matches: 6. The CDR3 is 14 amino acids. The CDR3 spells CASSWGSGGYEQYF. CDR3 nucleotides: TGTGCCAGCAGTTGGGGGTCGGGGGGCTACGAGCAGTACTTC.

V gene TRBV5-6 combines with J gene TRBJ1-2, with TRBD1 matching over 10 bases. The CDR3 runs 15 residues. Germline V gives CDR1 SGHDT, CDR2 YYEEEE. Trimming cost V 3 bases and J 4 bases; bases outside gene matches: 6. The chain's CDR3 is CASSYPTGGRYGYTF. CDR3 DNA sequence: TGTGCCAGCAGCTACCCGACAGGGGGCCGCTATGGCTACACCTTC.